Presented here are 11 T cell receptor beta chains from one specimen sequenced in a study of blood T cell repertoires in COVID-19. Measured with immunoSEQ multiplex PCR; TCRdb has only the in-frame clones, and not every one. The sample has 120,000 or so clones, roughly 80% seen once. The sample taken for sequencing was peripheral blood. All receptors come from a man aged 65 to 79 with acute or convalescent COVID-19.

Comments on this clone: Additional DNA sequences in this sample encode the identical CDR3. This chain connects TRBV5-1 to TRBJ2-5; a weak D match, TRBD2 (6 bases). Germline V gene sequence: CDR1 SGHRS, CDR2 YFSETQ. The CDR3 totals 13 residues. The V gene lost 2 bases and the J gene lost 1 base, with 6 bases spanning the gap. CDR3 bases: TGCGCCAGCAGCTTCGGGGGCCAAGAGACCCAGTACTTC. Translating it yields CASSFGGQETQYF.

The rearrangement joins TRBV28 to TRBJ2-3, with D possibly being TRBD1 (5 bases). Trimming removed 4 bases from V and 3 bases from J, with 23 bases in between. The CDR3 covers 18 residues. The germline V gene encodes CDR1 MDHEN and CDR2 SYDVKM. The CDR3 spells CASSSDSLYQGRTDTQYF. The CDR3 DNA follows: TGTGCCAGCAGTTCAGACTCGCTGTACCAGGGTCGGACAGATACGCAGTATTTT.

This sequence joins TRBV18 and TRBJ1-1, with a weak D call TRBD1 (5 bases). The length of the CDR3 is 15 residues. The V gene's germline CDR1 is KGHSH and CDR2 LQKENI. The V end was cut by 3 bases, the J end by 4 bases, with 15 bases between. Here the CDR3 reads CASSPSSGGGTEAFF. The CDR3 DNA reads as TGTGCCAGCTCACCTTCTTCCGGGGGGGGCACTGAAGCTTTCTTT.

The chain uses TRBV6-1 and TRBJ1-5, with a tentative D call TRBD1 (5 bases). Looked up from germline, CDR1 is MNHNS and CDR2 is SASEGT. CDR3 size: 16 residues. Trimming took off 3 bases at V and 5 bases at J, with 17 bases between the two ends. CDR3 amino acids: CASSEAWRGEDQPQHF. The CDR3 DNA sequence: TGTGCCAGCAGTGAGGCTTGGAGGGGCGAGGATCAGCCCCAGCATTTT.

This clone is a singleton in its sample. The rearrangement joins TRBV3-1 (or the pseudogene TRBV3-2) to TRBJ2-3; the match to TRBD2 covers 12 bases. V shed 2 bases, J shed 5 bases, and the junction held 8 bases outside the gene matches. Germline V gives CDR1 LGHDT, CDR2 YNNKEL (reference sequence). This CDR3 is built from 17 residues. CDR3 region: CASSQKRPGLAGDTQYF. The DNA of the CDR3 is TGTGCCAGCAGCCAAAAGAGGCCGGGACTAGCGGGAGATACGCAGTATTTT.

This chain links TRBV10-3 with TRBJ2-5; no firm D call. Trimming removed 0 bases from V and 5 bases from J, with 7 bases in between. The CDR3 covers 13 residues. In germline, CDR1 is ENHRY, CDR2 SYGVKD. The CDR3 DNA follows: TGTGCCATCAGTGAGTCGATTCGGGAGACCCAGTACTTC. It translates to CAISESIRETQYF.

The rearrangement joins TRBV10-3 to TRBJ2-2; no firm D call. V was cut by 10 bases and J by 4 bases, with 22 bases left in between. This CDR3 contains 16 residues. Per germline, CDR1 ENHRY and CDR2 SYGVKD. CDR3 in amino acids: CATERRHSHGTGELFF. The CDR3 nucleotides are TGTGCCACCGAAAGGCGACACTCCCATGGCACCGGGGAGCTGTTTTTT.

V is TRBV3-1 (or the pseudogene TRBV3-2) and J is TRBJ2-3; 12 bases fit TRBD2. The CDR3 is 14 amino acids. Trimming removed 7 bases from V and 5 bases from J; junction bases left unmatched: 4. The V gene's germline CDR1 is LGHDT and CDR2 YNNKEL (reference sequence). The CDR3 loop is CASTLAGGQDTQYF. CDR3 DNA sequence: TGTGCCAGCACGCTAGCGGGGGGGCAAGATACGCAGTATTTT.

The chain has TRBV10-3 and TRBJ1-1; no definite D call. Between the trimmed V and J ends, which lost 2 bases and 1 base, there was a span of 5 bases. Germline V gene lookup returns CDR1 ENHRY and CDR2 SYGVKD. This CDR3 region has 13 residues. The CDR3 region has the DNA TGTGCCATCAGTGAGCGGGAGAACACTGAAGCTTTCTTT. Protein: CAISERENTEAFF.

This clone was detected only a few times. The V and J genes are TRBV2 and TRBJ1-2, with 12 bases lining up with TRBD1. Germline lookup yields CDR1 SNHLY and CDR2 FYNNEI. V shed 6 bases, J shed 7 bases, and the junction held 9 bases outside the gene matches. There are 15 residues in the CDR3. The CDR3 DNA reads as TGTGCCAGCAGGATACTGGGACAGGGGGCACGTGGCTACACCTTC. It is translated as CASRILGQGARGYTF.

In its sample, this clone was seen once. The chain links TRBV5-6 to TRBJ2-5; 9 nucleotides align to TRBD2. The CDR3 is made up of 15 amino acids. CDR1 is SGHDT and CDR2 is YYEEEE in the germline V gene. Germline trimming cut 4 bases from V and 5 bases from J; bases unmatched to any gene: 9. CDR3 in amino acids: CASSQELAGQETQYF. CDR3 nucleotide sequence: TGTGCCAGCAGCCAAGAGCTAGCGGGGCAGGAGACCCAGTACTTC.